Below are 31 T cell receptor beta chains sequenced from a single sample in a study of cytomegalovirus exposure and HLA in healthy donors. A multiplex PCR was run with 60 Vbeta primers and 13 Jbeta primers. The data were produced by immunoSEQ multiplex PCR, yet TCRdb's version contains in-frame clones alone and is incomplete. The repertoire has around 140,000 clones, more than 75% of them found once; the top ten carry about 2.5%. The sample comprised PBMCs. The source of these receptors is a young woman in good health and CMV-seropositive.

CDR3 DNA sequence: TGTGCCAGCAGCTTAGCGGAGGTTCCAATAGCAAACTCCTACAATGAGCAGTTCTTC. Protein: CASSLAEVPIANSYNEQFF. This chain uses TRBV7-6 with TRBJ2-1, with D possibly matching TRBD2 (5 bases). CDR1 and CDR2 from the germline V gene are SGHVS and FNYEAQ. Trimming left V 0 bases short and J 0 bases short, with 18 bases between. This CDR3 has 19 residues.

The V and J genes are TRBV7-9 and TRBJ2-1; 10 bases agree with TRBD1. This CDR3 region has 15 residues. Trimming removed 4 bases from V and 7 bases from J; junction bases left unmatched: 7. Per the germline V gene, CDR1 is SEHNR and CDR2 is FQNEAQ (reference sequence). CDR3 amino acids: CASSSPGQGMNEQFF. The CDR3 nucleotides read TGTGCCAGCAGCTCTCCGGGACAGGGGATGAATGAGCAGTTCTTC.

The chain has TRBV10-3 and TRBJ2-3; 8 bases agree with TRBD2. Losses at the gene ends were 4 bases for V and 5 bases for J; bases not matched to a gene: 5. The CDR3 is 14 residues long. Germline CDR1 is ENHRY and CDR2 is SYGVKD. CDR3 region: CAISAGGGRDTQYF. CDR3 nucleotides: TGTGCCATCAGTGCGGGCGGGGGGCGAGATACGCAGTATTTT.

The chain uses TRBV5-1 and TRBJ2-7; TRBD1 aligns across 7 bases. V lost 3 bases to trimming and J lost 4 bases; unmatched junction nucleotides: 10. Germline CDR1 is SGHRS and CDR2 is YFSETQ. The CDR3 has 15 amino acids. CDR3 sequence: CASSSLTGTDYEQYF. CDR3 sequence (DNA): TGCGCCAGCAGCTCTCTAACCGGGACAGATTACGAGCAGTACTTC.

The V gene is TRBV7-2, the J gene TRBJ2-1; 10 nucleotides align to TRBD2. The CDR3 extends over 15 amino acids. Trimming cost V 0 bases and J 6 bases; bases outside gene matches: 2. Per the germline V gene, CDR1 is SGHTA and CDR2 is FQGNSA. For the CDR3, the DNA is TGTGCCAGCAGCTTAGCGAGGACTAGCGGCAATGAGCAGTTCTTC. Translating gives CASSLARTSGNEQFF.

The J gene is TRBJ2-4, the V gene TRBV19; D call uncertain. V lost 7 bases, J lost 10 bases, and 11 bases lay in between. Looked up from germline, CDR1 is LNHDA and CDR2 is SQIVND (reference sequence). This CDR3 region has 11 residues. CDR3 nucleotides: TGTGCCAGTACCGGCGGTTGGATTCAGTACTTC. Its translation: CASTGGWIQYF.

J is TRBJ2-2 and V is TRBV5-1, with D possibly TRBD1 on 6 matching bases. The CDR3 extends over 16 amino acids. Trimming took 1 base from V and 4 from J, leaving 14 bases between them. Germline CDR1 reads SGHRS; CDR2 reads YFSETQ. CDR3 region: CASSLTSQGTTGELFF. The CDR3 nucleotides read TGCGCCAGCAGCTTGACCTCACAGGGTACCACCGGGGAGCTGTTTTTT. Using reference TRBV5-1 and TRBJ2-2 for the parts outside the CDR3, the full variable domain is KAGVTQTPRYLIKTRGQQVTLSCSPISGHRSVSWYQQTPGQGLQFLFEYFSETQRNKGNFPGRFSGRQFSNSRSEMNVSTLELGDSALYLCASSLTSQGTTGELFFGEGSRLTVL.

The V gene is TRBV19, the J gene TRBJ2-7; maybe TRBD1 (6 bases). Germline CDR1 and CDR2: LNHDA and SQIVND (reference sequence). CDR3 length: 13 residues. The V gene lost 10 bases and the J gene lost 3 bases, with 16 bases spanning the gap. The CDR3 sequence: CATSQGGSYEQYF. In nucleotides, the CDR3 is TGTGCCACGTCACAGGGTGGAAGCTACGAGCAGTACTTC. The full variable domain, completed using reference TRBV19 and TRBJ2-7, is DGGITQSPKYLFRKEGQNVTLSCEQNLNHDAMYWYRQDPGQGLRLIYYSQIVNDFQKGDIAEGYSVSREKKESFPLTVTSAQKNPTAFYLCATSQGGSYEQYFGPGTRLTVT.

This clone was counted only a few times. CDR3 sequence: CASSEANRGNQPQHF. In nucleotides, the CDR3 is TGTGCCAGCAGTGAAGCGAACAGGGGCAATCAGCCCCAGCATTTT. V is TRBV6-1 and J is TRBJ1-5, with D maybe TRBD1 (6 bases). Trimming took off 0 bases at V and 2 bases at J, with 8 bases between the two ends. The CDR3 has 15 residues. The germline gives CDR1 MNHNS, CDR2 SASEGT.

The chain carries TRBV2 and TRBJ1-1; a weak D match, TRBD1 (5 bases). The CDR3 runs 15 residues. V was cut by 6 bases and J by 2 bases, with 16 bases left in between. Germline lookup yields CDR1 SNHLY and CDR2 FYNNEI. In DNA form, the CDR3 reads TGTGCCAGCAGCCCCGGGAGGGACCTTAACACTGAAGCTTTCTTT. As protein: CASSPGRDLNTEAFF.

The CDR3 DNA reads as TGTGCCAGCAGTTTCAAGTCACAGGGTCTGGGCGAGCAGTACTTC. Translating gives CASSFKSQGLGEQYF. V is TRBV27 and J is TRBJ2-7; perhaps TRBD1 as D (6 bases). Trimming cost V 3 bases and J 6 bases, with 18 bases left between them. CDR3 length: 15 residues. The germline V gene has CDR1 MNHEY and CDR2 SMNVEV (reference sequence).

This chain joins TRBV11-3 and TRBJ2-7; TRBD2 agrees at 12 bases. CDR1 is SGHNT and CDR2 is YENEEA in the germline V gene. The CDR3 runs 15 residues. After removal of 4 bases from V and 3 bases from J, the junction contained 4 bases not matched to a gene. The CDR3 DNA is TGTGCCAGCAGCTCCCGGACTAGCGGGATCTACGAGCAGTACTTC. Its translation is CASSSRTSGIYEQYF.

V gene TRBV7-8 combines with J gene TRBJ1-3; D is perhaps TRBD1 (5 bases). This CDR3 contains 15 residues. Per germline, CDR1 SGHVS and CDR2 FQNEAQ. The germline V and J ends were trimmed by 2 bases and 4 bases, with 12 bases remaining between them. Written as DNA, the CDR3 is TGTGCCAGCAGCTTACTGGGGCGAGACGGAAACACCATATATTTT. Protein: CASSLLGRDGNTIYF. The full variable domain, in which reference TRBV7-8 and TRBJ1-3 provide the parts outside the CDR3, is GAGVSQSPRYKVAKRGQDVALRCDPISGHVSLFWYQQALGQGPEFLTYFQNEAQLDKSGLPSDRFFAERPEGSVSTLKIQRTQQEDSAVYLCASSLLGRDGNTIYFGEGSWLTVV.

The chain carries TRBV13 and TRBJ1-2, with D possibly matching TRBD1 (5 bases). Germline CDR1 is PRHDT and CDR2 is FYEKMQ (reference sequence). Trimming cost V 0 bases and J 0 bases, with 20 bases left between them. This CDR3 has 19 amino acids. The CDR3 DNA sequence: TGTGCCAGCAGCTTAGGTTGGAAGAGAGGGAGGGGAACTAACTATGGCTACACCTTC. Translated, it gives CASSLGWKRGRGTNYGYTF.

The CDR3 spells CASSLKRSGANTGELFF. DNA for the CDR3: TGCGCCAGCAGCCTAAAACGGAGTGGAGCGAACACCGGGGAGCTGTTTTTT. The chain uses TRBV5-1 and TRBJ2-2; D not resolved. The CDR3 is 17 amino acids. V lost 4 bases and J 0 bases, leaving 16 bases between the germline ends. Per the germline V gene, CDR1 is SGHRS and CDR2 is YFSETQ.

This chain uses TRBV29-1 with TRBJ1-3; 8 bases line up with TRBD1. The CDR3 length is 13 residues. Trimming removed 6 bases from V and 0 bases from J; junction bases left unmatched: 1. The germline CDR1 and CDR2 sequences are SQVTM and ANQGSEA. The CDR3 sequence is CSVGQVSGNTIYF. For the CDR3, the DNA is TGCAGCGTGGGACAGGTCTCTGGAAACACCATATATTTT.

The V and J genes are TRBV2 and TRBJ2-4; TRBD2 agrees at 8 bases. There are 16 residues in the CDR3. V shed 5 bases and J 5 bases; nucleotides not matched to a gene: 11. Germline assignment: CDR1 SNHLY and CDR2 FYNNEI. The CDR3 DNA sequence: TGTGCCAGCAGTATGGAGGGTAGCGGGGTCCAAAACATTCAGTACTTC. The encoded protein is CASSMEGSGVQNIQYF.

CDR3 residues: CASSWTLSYEQYF. For the CDR3, the DNA is TGTGCCAGCAGCTGGACACTCTCCTACGAGCAGTACTTC. V usage is TRBV5-5 and J usage is TRBJ2-7; TRBD1 is a possible D gene (5 bases). Germline V gives CDR1 SGHKS, CDR2 YYEKEE (reference sequence). The CDR3 runs 13 residues. V shed 3 bases and J shed 0 bases, with 7 bases lying between them.

The chain employs TRBV7-2 and TRBJ2-1, with 9 bases matching TRBD1. The CDR3 has 14 residues. V lost 3 bases to trimming and J lost 9 bases; unmatched junction nucleotides: 6. Germline CDR1 reads SGHTA; CDR2 reads FQGNSA. CDR3: CASSLGQGRGEQFF. In nucleotides, the CDR3 is TGTGCCAGCAGCTTGGGACAGGGAAGAGGTGAGCAGTTCTTC.

This sequence joins TRBV6-6 and TRBJ2-3; no clear D gene. Trimming removed 0 bases at V and 0 bases at J, with 4 bases between. Germline V gene data show CDR1 as MNHNY and CDR2 as SVGAGI (reference sequence). The CDR3 length is 14 residues. CDR3 sequence: CASSYSTSTDTQYF. DNA of the CDR3: TGTGCCAGCAGTTACTCGACTAGCACAGATACGCAGTATTTT.

The V call is TRBV7-2, the J call TRBJ1-3; D ambiguous. Germline V gives CDR1 SGHTA, CDR2 FQGNSA. The CDR3 runs 14 residues. Trimming removed 5 bases at V and 2 bases at J, with 10 bases between. CDR3 sequence (DNA): TGTGCCAGCAGCCCCCACAGAACTGGAAACACCATATATTTT. Amino acid sequence: CASSPHRTGNTIYF.

The CDR3 sequence is CASSSWGTGLETQYF. The CDR3 region has the DNA TGCGCCAGCTCATCTTGGGGGACAGGCCTAGAGACCCAGTACTTC. The chain carries TRBV5-1 and TRBJ2-5, with TRBD1 identical over 8 bases. CDR1 is SGHRS, CDR2 YFSETQ, per germline. The junction had 12 bases not matched to a gene; V was cut back by 7 bases and J by 4 bases. This CDR3 spans 15 amino acids.

This chain uses TRBV10-3 with TRBJ1-1; 8 nucleotides agree with TRBD1. With V trimmed by 6 bases and J by 9 bases, 12 bases remained unmatched. The germline V gene has CDR1 ENHRY and CDR2 SYGVKD. The CDR3 is made up of 14 amino acids. CDR3 residues: CAISDLGGQGQAFF. CDR3 coding DNA: TGTGCCATCAGCGACTTGGGTGGACAGGGCCAAGCTTTCTTT.

The chain carries TRBV5-1 and TRBJ2-5, with D perhaps matching TRBD2 (6 bases). The CDR3 runs to 13 residues. Germline values: CDR1 SGHRS, CDR2 YFSETQ. V gave up 6 bases and J gave up 2 bases, with 11 bases separating them. CDR3 region: CASTTRNQETQYF. CDR3 coding DNA: TGCGCCAGCACGACTAGGAATCAAGAGACCCAGTACTTC.

The chain links TRBV6-6 to TRBJ1-1; 9 bases are shared with TRBD1. The V segment lost 4 bases and the J segment 4 bases; nucleotides outside the gene matches: 10. Germline CDR1 and CDR2: MNHNY and SVGAGI (reference sequence). This CDR3 is 16 amino acids long. The CDR3 is CASSSPGQGFRTEAFF. CDR3 sequence (DNA): TGTGCCAGCAGTTCGCCGGGACAGGGCTTTCGCACTGAAGCTTTCTTT.

This clone has a handful of counts. This chain connects TRBV9 to TRBJ1-1; no clear D. This CDR3 region has 11 residues. Trimming took 4 bases from V and 7 from J, leaving 8 bases between them. Per germline, CDR1 SGDLS and CDR2 YYNGEE. CDR3 residues: CASSPLSEAFF. CDR3 nucleotide sequence: TGTGCCAGCAGCCCACTGAGTGAAGCTTTCTTT.

The chain employs TRBV5-1 and TRBJ2-3; 8 positions match TRBD1. J lost 2 bases, V lost 4 bases, and 15 bases had no gene match. This CDR3 has 18 amino acids. Germline V gene data show CDR1 as SGHRS and CDR2 as YFSETQ. CDR3 loop: CASSAEDRVFSYTDTQYF. CDR3 coding DNA: TGCGCCAGCAGCGCCGAGGACAGGGTGTTTTCTTACACAGATACGCAGTATTTT.

The V call is TRBV5-8, the J call TRBJ1-6; a weak D match, TRBD1 (5 bases). In germline, CDR1 is SGHTS, CDR2 YDEGEE. Trimming left V 5 bases short and J 5 bases short, with 17 bases between. This CDR3 contains 16 residues. The CDR3 loop is CASRAGQGVHNSPLHF. In nucleotides, the CDR3 is TGTGCCAGCAGGGCGGGGCAGGGCGTCCATAATTCACCCCTCCACTTT.

The chain combines TRBV15 with TRBJ1-5; 7 bases match TRBD1. J gave up 4 bases and V 5 bases, and 8 bases lay outside the gene matches. Germline V gene sequence: CDR1 LNHNV, CDR2 YYDKDF (reference sequence). The length of the CDR3 is 15 residues. For the CDR3, the DNA is TGTGCCACCAGCGGAGGGACAGCAGATAATCAGCCCCAGCATTTT. It is translated as CATSGGTADNQPQHF.

V and J are TRBV19 and TRBJ2-3, with D tentatively TRBD2 (5 bases). This CDR3 has 13 residues. Germline V gene lookup returns CDR1 LNHDA and CDR2 SQIVND (reference sequence). V lost 7 bases and J lost 1, with 9 bases in between. CDR3: CASNRAGTDTQYF. CDR3 sequence (DNA): TGTGCCAGTAATAGAGCGGGCACAGATACGCAGTATTTT.

The table lists this clone with a few counts. The J gene is TRBJ2-5, the V gene TRBV7-2; 9 bases are a match to TRBD2. The V segment lost 1 base and the J segment 1 base; nucleotides outside the gene matches: 13. CDR1 is SGHTA and CDR2 is FQGNSA in the germline V gene. This CDR3 is 19 amino acids long. The CDR3 DNA reads as TGTGCCAGCAGCTTAGTGATAGCGGGGGCTTTTTTGTCCCAAGAGACCCAGTACTTC. It codes for CASSLVIAGAFLSQETQYF.